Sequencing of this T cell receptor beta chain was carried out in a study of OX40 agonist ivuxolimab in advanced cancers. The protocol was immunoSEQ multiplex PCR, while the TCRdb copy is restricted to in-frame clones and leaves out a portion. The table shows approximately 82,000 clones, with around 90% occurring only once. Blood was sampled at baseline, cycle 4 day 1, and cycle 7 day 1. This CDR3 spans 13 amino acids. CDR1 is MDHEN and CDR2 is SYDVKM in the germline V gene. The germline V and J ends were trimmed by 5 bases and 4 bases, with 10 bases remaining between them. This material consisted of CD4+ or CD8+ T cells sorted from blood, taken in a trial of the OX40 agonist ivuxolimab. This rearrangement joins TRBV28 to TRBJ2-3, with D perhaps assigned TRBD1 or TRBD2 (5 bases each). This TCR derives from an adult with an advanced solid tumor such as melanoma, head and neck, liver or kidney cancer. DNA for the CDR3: TGTGCCAGCAGTCCGGGGCTTGCAGATACGCAGTATTTT. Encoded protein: CASSPGLADTQYF.